Listed below are T cell receptor beta chains from one sample, sequenced in a study of CD4 and CD8 cells across lung adenocarcinoma regions. TCRdb called the PCR reads again in MiXCR, with one record for every CDR3 protein. The sample consists of under 10,000 distinct CDR3 sequences, roughly 45% of them appearing once. The specimen sequenced was CD4+ T cells from the margin of a lung tumor. Receptors originate from a female donor with lung adenocarcinoma. The CD4 and CD8 labels of this study may be unreliable. Both conserved end residues are part of each CDR3. A D gene is named only where the DNA matches it firmly. Size is omitted from some rows. Given values are once, few, many or a class for expanded clones.

clone size	J gene	CDR3 length	V gene	D gene	CDR3 protein	CDR3 DNA
once	TRBJ2-3	15	TRBV27	NA	CARSIGSGDQDTQYF	TGTGCCAGGAGTATCGGTAGCGGTGACCAAGATACGCAGTACTTT
NA	TRBJ2-1	12	TRBV10-3	NA	CATWDGFNEQFF	TGTGCCACCTGGGACGGCTTCAATGAGCAGTTCTTC
NA	TRBJ1-5	14	TRBV12-3/TRBV12-4	NA	CASRGRAENQPQHF	TGTGCCAGCAGGGGGAGGGCGGAGAATCAGCCCCAGCATTTT
NA	TRBJ2-1	15	TRBV6-1	NA	CASSAAQEAYNEQFF	TGTGCCAGCAGTGCGGCGCAAGAGGCCTACAATGAGCAGTTCTTC
NA	TRBJ2-3	15	TRBV27	NA	CGSSMVSGAKDTQYF	TGTGGCAGCAGTATGGTTAGCGGTGCCAAAGACACGCAGTATTTC
NA	TRBJ2-2	14	TRBV15	TRBD1	CATSPRGPTGELFF	TGTGCCACCAGCCCAAGGGGGCCCACCGGGGAGCTGTTTTTT
NA	TRBJ2-3	15	TRBV10-1	TRBD2	CASAREGLERDTQYF	TGCGCCAGCGCGCGGGAGGGCCTTGAACGAGATACGCAGTATTTT
large	TRBJ2-3	15	TRBV6-5	NA	CASSYATGTTDTQYF	TGTGCCAGCAGTTACGCGACCGGGACTACAGATACGCAGTATTTT
many	TRBJ2-3	15	TRBV27	NA	CASRYRLGGTDTQYF	TGTGCCAGCAGATACAGGCTTGGTGGGACAGATACGCAGTATTTT
NA	TRBJ2-4	13	TRBV12-3/TRBV12-4	TRBD1	CASSFGQGNIQYF	TGTGCCAGCAGTTTTGGACAGGGGAACATTCAGTACTTC
NA	TRBJ2-7	15	TRBV7-2	NA	CASSLRQLLSYEQYF	TGTGCCAGCAGCTTACGGCAACTACTGTCCTACGAGCAGTACTTC
once	TRBJ2-2	15	TRBV7-2	TRBD2	CASKGRTSISGELFF	TGTGCCAGCAAAGGTCGGACTAGCATCTCCGGGGAGCTGTTTTTT
NA	TRBJ1-1	15	TRBV11-1	NA	CASTSEVGRNTEAFF	TGTGCCAGCACCTCCGAGGTGGGACGGAACACTGAAGCTTTCTTT
many	TRBJ2-1	16	TRBV27	TRBD2	CASSQRTSGSLNEQFF	TGTGCCAGCAGTCAAAGGACTAGCGGGAGCCTCAATGAGCAGTTCTTC
NA	TRBJ1-1	13	TRBV6-1	NA	CASSPTVNTEAFF	TGTGCCAGCAGTCCGACAGTGAACACTGAAGCTTTCTTT
medium-sized	TRBJ2-5	14	TRBV14	NA	CASSQDQGSETQYF	TGTGCCAGCAGCCAAGATCAGGGTAGCGAGACCCAGTACTTC
NA	TRBJ2-5	19	TRBV4-1	TRBD1	CASSQDHGAGTGARETQYF	TGCGCCAGCAGCCAAGATCACGGTGCCGGGACAGGGGCCAGGGAGACCCAGTACTTC
many	TRBJ2-4	15	TRBV7-8	NA	CASSLLRANKNIQYF	TGTGCCAGCAGCTTATTAAGGGCCAACAAAAACATTCAGTACTTC
medium-sized	TRBJ2-1	15	TRBV25-1	NA	CASSGGWSSYNEQFF	TGTGCCAGCAGTGGCGGGTGGAGCTCCTACAATGAGCAGTTCTTC
NA	TRBJ2-3	18	TRBV6-5	NA	CASSSYLYGLRAKDTQYF	TGTGCCAGCAGTTCCTATTTGTATGGCCTCCGCGCCAAAGATACGCAGTACTTT
medium-sized	TRBJ2-3	15	TRBV6-1	NA	CASRPNTGRTDTQYF	TGTGCCAGCAGGCCGAATACAGGGCGCACAGATACGCAGTATTTT
medium-sized	TRBJ2-6	15	TRBV6-5	NA	CASSYLRSGANVLTF	TGTGCCAGCAGTTACCTACGATCTGGGGCCAACGTCCTGACTTTC
NA	TRBJ2-1	15	TRBV27	TRBD2	CASSPIGTSPGEQFF	TGTGCCAGCAGTCCAATCGGGACTAGCCCAGGTGAGCAGTTCTTC
few	TRBJ1-3	18	TRBV25-1	TRBD1	CASSEGTGVPFSGNTIYF	TGTGCCAGCAGTGAAGGGACAGGGGTTCCTTTCTCTGGAAACACCATATATTTT
few	TRBJ2-1	15	TRBV7-6	NA	CASSFQLDPYNEQFF	TGTGCCAGCAGCTTTCAACTAGACCCCTACAATGAGCAGTTCTTC
once	TRBJ2-5	13	TRBV30	NA	CAWSGQGIETQYF	TGTGCCTGGAGTGGCCAGGGGATAGAGACCCAGTACTTC
few	TRBJ2-7	18	TRBV6-1	TRBD2	CASSEHLIWAGGTYEQYF	TGTGCCAGCAGTGAACATTTAATCTGGGCGGGAGGGACCTACGAGCAGTACTTC
NA	TRBJ1-3	15	TRBV12-3/TRBV12-4	NA	CASSPDRHSGNTIYF	TGTGCCAGCAGCCCGGACAGACACTCTGGAAACACCATATATTTT
large	TRBJ2-7	14	TRBV4-1	NA	CASSRRWGSYEQYF	TGCGCCAGCAGCCGGCGGTGGGGGAGTTACGAGCAGTACTTC
NA	TRBJ2-2	16	TRBV6-1	TRBD2	CASSDSGRARAGEQFF	TGTGCCAGCAGTGATAGCGGGAGGGCGAGAGCCGGTGAGCAGTTTTTT
NA	TRBJ2-3	15	TRBV27	NA	CARGFGGGDKETQYF	TGTGCCAGGGGGTTCGGGGGCGGGGACAAAGAGACGCAGTACTTT
NA	TRBJ2-3	15	TRBV10-3	TRBD2	CAGGWGGSDPDTQYF	TGTGCCGGGGGTTGGGGGGGGAGCGACCCAGATACGCAGTATTTC
NA	TRBJ2-7	16	TRBV6-2/TRBV6-3	TRBD2	CASSSLAGGSSYEQYF	TGTGCCAGCAGTTCACTAGCGGGGGGAAGCTCCTACGAGCAGTACTTC
NA	TRBJ2-1	15	TRBV7-2	NA	CASSPPGNLYNEQFF	TGTGCCAGCAGCCCCCCAGGGAACCTATACAATGAGCAGTTCTTC
medium-sized	TRBJ1-2	15	TRBV24-1	NA	CATSGAGGADYGYTF	TGTGCCACCAGTGGGGCGGGAGGGGCTGACTATGGCTACACCTTC
few	TRBJ2-1	17	TRBV5-1	TRBD2	CASSSLAGGDNHNEQFF	TGCGCCAGCAGCTCATTAGCGGGAGGGGATAATCACAATGAGCAGTTCTTC
medium-sized	TRBJ2-5	13	TRBV7-2	NA	CASSLGVRSGWDF	TGTGCCAGCAGTCTAGGGGTCAGGTCTGGGTGGGACTTC
many	TRBJ2-3	14	TRBV11-3	NA	CASSLLRGTDTQYF	TGTGCCAGCAGCTTACTCCGGGGCACAGATACGCAGTATTTT
NA	TRBJ2-1	15	TRBV20-1	NA	CSAPAPSTRRDEQFF	TGCAGTGCCCCAGCACCCTCGACTAGACGCGATGAGCAGTTCTTC
NA	TRBJ1-4	14	TRBV6-1	NA	CASRVGTGNEKLFF	TGTGCCAGCAGGGTTGGCACAGGTAATGAAAAACTGTTTTTT
NA	TRBJ2-1	14	TRBV10-3	TRBD1	CAATRDSDFYEQFF	TGTGCCGCCACCAGGGACAGCGACTTCTACGAGCAGTTCTTC
medium-sized	TRBJ2-1	16	TRBV11-2	TRBD2	CASSPTSGAESGEQFF	TGTGCCAGCAGCCCGACTAGCGGGGCGGAATCGGGGGAGCAGTTCTTC
NA	TRBJ2-3	16	TRBV6-2/TRBV6-3	TRBD2	CASSSGTSGPGDTQYF	TGTGCCAGCAGTTCCGGGACTAGCGGACCCGGGGATACGCAGTATTTT
few	TRBJ1-5	15	TRBV6-5	TRBD1	CASSSGQGDNQPQHF	TGTGCCAGCAGTTCGGGACAGGGTGACAATCAGCCCCAGCATTTT
NA	TRBJ2-5	15	TRBV6-1	TRBD2	CASSEIAGGQETQYF	TGTGCCAGCAGTGAAATAGCGGGGGGGCAAGAGACCCAGTACTTC
few	TRBJ2-1	11	TRBV6-1	NA	CASSEVYEQFF	TGTGCCAGCAGTGAAGTTTACGAGCAGTTCTTC
medium-sized	TRBJ1-1	12	TRBV6-5	NA	CASRYRNTEAFF	TGTGCCAGCAGGTACAGGAACACTGAAGCTTTCTTT
NA	TRBJ1-1	14	TRBV7-6	NA	CASSLEAVNTEAFF	TGTGCCAGCAGCTTAGAAGCGGTAAACACTGAAGCTTTCTTT
NA	TRBJ2-3	15	TRBV27	NA	CASSVEAVSTETQYF	TGTGCCAGCTCGGTGGAGGCTGTGAGCACAGAGACGCAGTATTTT
NA	TRBJ2-3	16	TRBV27	TRBD2	CASSSRLAGGTDTQYF	TGTGCCAGCAGTTCCCGACTAGCGGGAGGCACAGATACGCAGTATTTT